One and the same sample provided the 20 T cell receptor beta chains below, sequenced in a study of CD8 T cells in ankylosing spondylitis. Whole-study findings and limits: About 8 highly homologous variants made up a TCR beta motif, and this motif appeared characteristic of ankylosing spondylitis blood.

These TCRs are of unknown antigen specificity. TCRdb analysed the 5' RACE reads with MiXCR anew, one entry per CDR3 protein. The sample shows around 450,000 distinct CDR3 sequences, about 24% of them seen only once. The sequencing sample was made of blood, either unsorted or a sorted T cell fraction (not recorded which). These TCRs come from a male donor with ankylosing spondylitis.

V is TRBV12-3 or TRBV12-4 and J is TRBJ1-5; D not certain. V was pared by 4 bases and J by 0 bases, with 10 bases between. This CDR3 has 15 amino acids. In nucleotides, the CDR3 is TGTGCCAGCAGTTCTGAGAGAAATAGCAATCAGCCCCAGCATTTT. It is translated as CASSSERNSNQPQHF.

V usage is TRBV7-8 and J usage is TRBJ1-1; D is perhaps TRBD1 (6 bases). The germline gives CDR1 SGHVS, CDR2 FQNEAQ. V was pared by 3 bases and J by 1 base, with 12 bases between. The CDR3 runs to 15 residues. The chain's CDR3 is CASSFVGQPNTEAFF. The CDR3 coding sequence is TGTGCCAGCAGCTTTGTTGGACAGCCGAACACTGAAGCTTTCTTT.

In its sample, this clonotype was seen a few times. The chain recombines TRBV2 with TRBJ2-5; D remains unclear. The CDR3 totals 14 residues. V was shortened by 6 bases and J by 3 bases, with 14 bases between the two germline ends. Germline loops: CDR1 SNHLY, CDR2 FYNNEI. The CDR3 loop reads CASSFSSKKETQYF. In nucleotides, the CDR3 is TGTGCCAGCAGCTTCTCCTCGAAGAAAGAGACCCAGTACTTC.

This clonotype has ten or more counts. Written as DNA, the CDR3 is TGTGCCAGCAGCCGAAACGACAGAAAGCAGTTCTTC. As protein: CASSRNDRKQFF. The chain combines TRBV7-6 with TRBJ2-1; perhaps TRBD1 as D (5 bases). V was shortened by 5 bases and J by 11 bases, with 13 bases between the two germline ends. The V gene's germline CDR1 is SGHVS and CDR2 FNYEAQ. The CDR3 length is 12 residues.

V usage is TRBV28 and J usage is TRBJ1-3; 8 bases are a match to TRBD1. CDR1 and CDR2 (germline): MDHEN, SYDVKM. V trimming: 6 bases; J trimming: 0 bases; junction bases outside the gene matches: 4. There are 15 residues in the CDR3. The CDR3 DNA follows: TGTGCCAGCAGCCCAGACAGGGGCTCTGGAAACACCATATATTTT. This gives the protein CASSPDRGSGNTIYF.

In DNA, the CDR3 is TGCAGCGTTGAAGTTAGTCCGGTAGATACGCAGTATTTT. Protein product: CSVEVSPVDTQYF. This rearrangement joins TRBV29-1 to TRBJ2-3; D is uncertain. V lost 1 base and J 5 bases, leaving 10 bases between the germline ends. Germline-derived CDR1 and CDR2 are SQVTM and ANQGSEA. The CDR3 covers 13 residues.

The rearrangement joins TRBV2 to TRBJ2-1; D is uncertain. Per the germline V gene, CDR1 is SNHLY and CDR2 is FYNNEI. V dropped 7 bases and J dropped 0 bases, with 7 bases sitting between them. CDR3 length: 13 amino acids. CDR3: CASKLSSYNEQFF. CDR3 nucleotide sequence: TGTGCCAGCAAATTGAGCTCCTACAATGAGCAGTTCTTC.

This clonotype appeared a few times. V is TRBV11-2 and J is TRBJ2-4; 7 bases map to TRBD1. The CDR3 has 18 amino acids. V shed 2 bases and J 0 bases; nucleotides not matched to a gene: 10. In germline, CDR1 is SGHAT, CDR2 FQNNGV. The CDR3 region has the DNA TGTGCCAGCAGCTTAAGGACAGGAACAGTTCTAGCCAAAAACATTCAGTACTTC. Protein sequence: CASSLRTGTVLAKNIQYF.

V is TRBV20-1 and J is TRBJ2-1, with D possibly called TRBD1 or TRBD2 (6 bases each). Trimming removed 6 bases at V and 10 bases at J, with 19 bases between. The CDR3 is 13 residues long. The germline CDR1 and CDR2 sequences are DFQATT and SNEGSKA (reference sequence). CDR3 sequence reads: CSAEGGGLREQFF. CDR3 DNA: TGCAGTGCCGAGGGGGGAGGTCTCCGAGAGCAGTTCTTC.

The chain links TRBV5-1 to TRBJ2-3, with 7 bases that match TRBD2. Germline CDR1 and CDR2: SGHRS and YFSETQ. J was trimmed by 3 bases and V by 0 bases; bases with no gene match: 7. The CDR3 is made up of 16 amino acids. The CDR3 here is CASSLGNSGSTDTQYF. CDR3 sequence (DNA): TGCGCCAGCAGCTTGGGAAATAGCGGGTCAACAGATACGCAGTATTTT.

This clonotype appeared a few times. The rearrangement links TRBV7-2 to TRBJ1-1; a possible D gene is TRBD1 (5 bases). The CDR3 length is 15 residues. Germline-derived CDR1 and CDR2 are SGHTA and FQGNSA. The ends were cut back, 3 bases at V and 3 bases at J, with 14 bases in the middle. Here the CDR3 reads CASSFTIRGDTEAFF. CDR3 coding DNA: TGTGCCAGCAGCTTTACCATCCGAGGGGACACTGAAGCTTTCTTT.

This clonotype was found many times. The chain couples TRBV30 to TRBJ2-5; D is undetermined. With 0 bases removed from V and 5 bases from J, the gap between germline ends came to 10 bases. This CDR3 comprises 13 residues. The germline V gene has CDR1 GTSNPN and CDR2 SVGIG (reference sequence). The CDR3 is CAWSVTQPETQYF. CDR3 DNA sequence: TGTGCCTGGAGTGTAACGCAGCCGGAGACCCAGTACTTC.

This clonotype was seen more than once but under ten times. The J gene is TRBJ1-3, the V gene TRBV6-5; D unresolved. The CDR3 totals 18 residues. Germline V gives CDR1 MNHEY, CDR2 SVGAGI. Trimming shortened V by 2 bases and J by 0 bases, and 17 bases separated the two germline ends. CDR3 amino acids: CASSYAGGSEFSGNTIYF. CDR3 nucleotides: TGTGCCAGCAGTTACGCCGGAGGGTCGGAATTCTCTGGAAACACCATATATTTT.

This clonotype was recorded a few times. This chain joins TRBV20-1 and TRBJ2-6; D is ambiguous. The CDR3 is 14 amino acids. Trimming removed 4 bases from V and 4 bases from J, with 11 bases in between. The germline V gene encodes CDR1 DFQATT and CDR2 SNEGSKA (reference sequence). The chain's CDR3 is CSATRVGGANVLTF. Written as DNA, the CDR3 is TGCAGTGCTACAAGGGTTGGGGGGGCCAACGTCCTGACTTTC.

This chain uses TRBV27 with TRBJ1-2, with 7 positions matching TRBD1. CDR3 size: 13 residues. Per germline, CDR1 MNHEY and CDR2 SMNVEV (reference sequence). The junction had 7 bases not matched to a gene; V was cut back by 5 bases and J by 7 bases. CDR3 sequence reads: CASSIIQGTGYTF. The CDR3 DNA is TGTGCCAGCAGTATTATACAGGGGACTGGCTACACCTTC.

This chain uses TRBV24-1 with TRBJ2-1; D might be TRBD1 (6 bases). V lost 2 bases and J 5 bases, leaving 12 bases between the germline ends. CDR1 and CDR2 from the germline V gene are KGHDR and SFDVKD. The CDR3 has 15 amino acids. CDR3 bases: TGTGCCACCAGTGATTACCAGTGGGACAACAATGAGCAGTTCTTC. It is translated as CATSDYQWDNNEQFF.

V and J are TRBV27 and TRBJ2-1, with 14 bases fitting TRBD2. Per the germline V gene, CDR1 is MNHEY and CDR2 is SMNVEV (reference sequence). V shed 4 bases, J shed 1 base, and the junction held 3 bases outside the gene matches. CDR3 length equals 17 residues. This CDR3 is CASSSRLAGGSYNEQFF. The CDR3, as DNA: TGTGCCAGCAGTTCCCGACTAGCGGGAGGGTCCTACAATGAGCAGTTCTTC.

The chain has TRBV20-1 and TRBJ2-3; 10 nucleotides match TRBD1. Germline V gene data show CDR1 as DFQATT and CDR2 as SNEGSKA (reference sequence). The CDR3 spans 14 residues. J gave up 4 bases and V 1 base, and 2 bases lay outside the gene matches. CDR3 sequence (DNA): TGCAGTGCTAGAGGAGGACAGGGGGCAGATACGCAGTATTTT. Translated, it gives CSARGGQGADTQYF.

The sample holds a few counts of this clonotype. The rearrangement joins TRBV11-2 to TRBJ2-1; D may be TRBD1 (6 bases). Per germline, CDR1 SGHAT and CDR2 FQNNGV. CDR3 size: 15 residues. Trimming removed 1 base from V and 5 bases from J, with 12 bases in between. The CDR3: CASSLAGHTNNEQFF. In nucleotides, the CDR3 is TGTGCCAGCAGCTTAGCGGGACATACAAACAATGAGCAGTTCTTC.

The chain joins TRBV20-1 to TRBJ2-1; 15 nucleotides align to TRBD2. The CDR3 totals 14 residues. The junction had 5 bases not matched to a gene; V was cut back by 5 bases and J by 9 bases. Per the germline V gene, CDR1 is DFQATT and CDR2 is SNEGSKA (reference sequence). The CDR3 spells CSALGLAGGGEQFF. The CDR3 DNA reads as TGCAGTGCTCTTGGACTAGCGGGGGGGGGTGAGCAGTTCTTC.